The 9 T cell receptor beta chains presented below share a single source sample, sequenced in a study of blood T cell repertoires in COVID-19. Generated by immunoSEQ multiplex PCR, the TCRdb table keeps only in-frame clones and is missing some. The data hold roughly 310,000 clones, with roughly 88% observed a single time. The sample consisted of peripheral blood. These TCRs come from a woman in her thirties with COVID-19, enrolled during active disease.

The chain combines TRBV7-9 with TRBJ2-1, with D possibly being TRBD2 (6 bases). The CDR3 length is 14 residues. Germline V gives CDR1 SEHNR, CDR2 FQNEAQ (reference sequence). The V and J ends lost 11 bases and 0 bases respectively, with 14 bases between them. The CDR3 region is CADDLGSSYNEQFF. For the CDR3, the DNA is TGTGCCGACGACCTCGGGAGCTCCTACAATGAGCAGTTCTTC.

The chain employs TRBV6-5 and TRBJ2-1, with TRBD1 matching 11 bases. J gave up 6 bases and V 7 bases, and 8 bases lay outside the gene matches. The CDR3 covers 15 residues. The germline V gene has CDR1 MNHEY and CDR2 SVGAGI. CDR3 residues: CASTQTGTGGNEQFF. The DNA for the CDR3 is TGTGCCAGCACCCAGACCGGGACAGGGGGCAATGAGCAGTTCTTC.

The V call is TRBV4-2, the J call TRBJ2-1; D uncertain. V lost 2 bases and J lost 7, with 6 bases in between. The germline gives CDR1 LGHNA, CDR2 YNFKEQ. The CDR3 is 12 residues long. The CDR3 loop reads CASSQFRNEQFF. CDR3 DNA sequence: TGTGCCAGCAGCCAATTCCGGAATGAGCAGTTCTTC.

This chain links TRBV4-1 with TRBJ2-4, with TRBD1 identical over 11 bases. The CDR3 contains 13 residues. Germline V lookup: CDR1 MGHRA, CDR2 YSYEKL. The J segment lost 8 bases and the V segment lost 4 bases, leaving 1 base of the junction unmatched. CDR3 sequence: CASSPGQGDIQYF. The CDR3 region has the DNA TGCGCCAGCAGCCCGGGACAGGGGGACATTCAGTACTTC.

In nucleotides, the CDR3 is TGCGCCAGCAGCCAAGAGCGGGCAGCTAACTATGGCTACACCTTC. Encoded protein: CASSQERAANYGYTF. The chain recombines TRBV4-1 with TRBJ1-2; D is ambiguous. The CDR3 totals 15 residues. The germline gives CDR1 MGHRA, CDR2 YSYEKL. V lost 0 bases, J lost 0 bases, and 8 bases lay in between.

CDR3 protein: CASSGTSGRGRDTQYF. The CDR3 DNA follows: TGCGCCAGCAGCGGGACTAGCGGGAGGGGAAGAGATACGCAGTATTTT. This chain uses TRBV5-1 with TRBJ2-3; 16 bases align to TRBD2. The V segment lost 4 bases and the J segment 5 bases; nucleotides outside the gene matches: 4. Per the germline V gene, CDR1 is SGHRS and CDR2 is YFSETQ. This CDR3 spans 16 amino acids.

The sample holds a few counts of this clone. This sequence joins TRBV18 and TRBJ2-7; D is unclear. V was shortened by 0 bases and J by 3 bases, with 9 bases between the two germline ends. Germline CDR1 KGHSH, CDR2 LQKENI. This CDR3 has 14 amino acids. The CDR3 sequence is CASSPPNILYEQYF. The CDR3 coding sequence is TGTGCCAGCTCACCACCGAACATCCTCTACGAGCAGTACTTC.

This clone was counted once. The rearrangement uses TRBV28 and TRBJ2-1, with TRBD2 matching over 9 bases. There are 17 residues in the CDR3. Germline CDR1 and CDR2: MDHEN and SYDVKM. With V trimmed by 8 bases and J by 1 base, 12 bases remained unmatched. The CDR3 DNA sequence: TGTGCCAGCCTTAGTGGGGGCGGGAGGGATTCCTACAATGAGCAGTTCTTC. Its protein product is CASLSGGGRDSYNEQFF.

The chain couples TRBV7-6 to TRBJ2-2; 8 nucleotides match TRBD1. V shed 5 bases, J shed 1 base, and the junction held 6 bases outside the gene matches. The germline V gene encodes CDR1 SGHVS and CDR2 FNYEAQ. The CDR3 is 16 residues long. The CDR3 nucleotides are TGTGCCAGCAGCCCCCGGGGGACAGGGAACACCGGGGAGCTGTTTTTT. Its protein is CASSPRGTGNTGELFF.